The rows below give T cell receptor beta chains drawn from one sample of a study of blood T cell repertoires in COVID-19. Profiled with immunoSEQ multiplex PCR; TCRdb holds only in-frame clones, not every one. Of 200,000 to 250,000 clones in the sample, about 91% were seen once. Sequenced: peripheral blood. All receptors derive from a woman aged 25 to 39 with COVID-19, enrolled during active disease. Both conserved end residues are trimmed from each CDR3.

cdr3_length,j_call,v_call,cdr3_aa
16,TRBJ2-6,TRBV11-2,ASTFAGGLASGANVLT
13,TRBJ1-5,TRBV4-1,ASSQEPRSNQPQH
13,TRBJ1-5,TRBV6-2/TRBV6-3,ASSYSTGGVGPQH
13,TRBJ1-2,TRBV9,ASSVASGVNGGYT
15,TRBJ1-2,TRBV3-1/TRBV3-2,ASSQERGRDFADGYT
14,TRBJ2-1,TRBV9,ASSSWTSGSYNEQF
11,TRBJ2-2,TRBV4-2,ASSHRNTGELF
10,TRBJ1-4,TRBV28,ASSQPQGKLF
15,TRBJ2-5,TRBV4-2,ASSKTSGQGGRETQY
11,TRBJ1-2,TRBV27,ASAKTANYGYT
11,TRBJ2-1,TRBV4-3,ASSQRLANEQF
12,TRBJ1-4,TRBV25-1,ASSQTDTGEKLF
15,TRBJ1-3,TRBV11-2,ASGLRYGDSSGNTIY
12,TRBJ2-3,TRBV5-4,ASSLVWGRVTQY